This T cell receptor (beta chain) was retrieved from a study of molecular identifiers for immune sequencing clone quantification. Whole-study findings and limits: Effector cells kept over 98% of their molecules in clones above 20 RNA copies, while naive cells kept under 1% there.

This clonotype appeared a single time. The antigen is not known. The junction differs from germline at one of its ends, possibly a read error. The CDR3 has 14 residues. Germline V CDR1 and CDR2: WNHNN, SYGVQD (reference sequence). TCRdb fed the PCR reads into MiXCR, producing one record per CDR3 protein. The table includes about 320,000 distinct CDR3 sequences, about a fifth detected once. Sorting recovered naive CD8 T cells on a CD8+CD4-CCR7+CD45RA+ profile. The sequenced material came from naive CD8+ T cells from blood, with Jurkat cell RNA spiked in. Subset reported: FACS-sorted CD8+CD4-CCR7+CD45RA+ naive T cells. The chain combines TRBV10-1 with TRBJ2-2, with TRBD2 as a possible D gene (6 bases). The receptor was isolated from a human donor in good health. Some libraries in this study had Jurkat cell RNA spiked in. In DNA, the CDR3 is TGCGCCAGCAGTCCAGCGGGTTGGACCGGGGAGCTGCTTTTT. The encoded protein is CASSPAGWTGELLF.